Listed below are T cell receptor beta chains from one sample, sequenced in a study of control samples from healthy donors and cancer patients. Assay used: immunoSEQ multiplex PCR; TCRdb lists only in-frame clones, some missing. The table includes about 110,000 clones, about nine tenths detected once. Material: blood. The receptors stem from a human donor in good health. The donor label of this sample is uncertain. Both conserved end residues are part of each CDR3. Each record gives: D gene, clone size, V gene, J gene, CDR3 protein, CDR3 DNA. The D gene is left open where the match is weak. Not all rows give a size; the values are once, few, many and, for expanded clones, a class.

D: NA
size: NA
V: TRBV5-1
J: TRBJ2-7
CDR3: CASSAGNGGYEQYF
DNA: TGCGCCAGCAGCGCAGGAAATGGGGGCTACGAGCAGTACTTC

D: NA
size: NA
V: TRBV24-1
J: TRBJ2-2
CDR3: CATSPRGNTGELFF
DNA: TGTGCCACCAGTCCGAGGGGGAACACCGGGGAGCTGTTTTTT

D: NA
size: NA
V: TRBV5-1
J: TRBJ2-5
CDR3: CASSQESQETQYF
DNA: TGCGCCAGCAGCCAGGAGAGCCAAGAGACCCAGTACTTC

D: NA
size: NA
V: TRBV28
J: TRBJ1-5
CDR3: CASSSGNFRDNQPQHF
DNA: TGTGCCAGCAGTTCCGGGAACTTTCGCGACAATCAGCCCCAGCATTTT

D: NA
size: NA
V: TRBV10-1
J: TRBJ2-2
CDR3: CASTPGRNGELFF
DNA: TGCGCCAGCACCCCGGGACGGAATGGGGAGCTGTTTTTT

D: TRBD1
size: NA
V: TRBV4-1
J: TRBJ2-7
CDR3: CASSHDRVEQYF
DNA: TGCGCCAGCAGCCACGACAGGGTCGAGCAGTACTTC

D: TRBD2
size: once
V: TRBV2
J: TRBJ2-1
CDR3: CASSGLAGGPSEQFF
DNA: TGTGCCAGCAGTGGACTAGCGGGGGGGCCCAGTGAGCAGTTCTTC

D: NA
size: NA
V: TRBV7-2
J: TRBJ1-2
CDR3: CASSLGSETGGRYGYTF
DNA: TGTGCCAGCAGCTTAGGGTCAGAGACAGGAGGACGCTATGGCTACACCTTC

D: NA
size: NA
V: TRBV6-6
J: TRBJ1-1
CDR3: CATKGAENTEAFF
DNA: TGTGCCACCAAGGGTGCAGAGAACACTGAAGCTTTCTTT

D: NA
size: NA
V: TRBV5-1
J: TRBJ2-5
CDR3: CASTGQQYQETQYF
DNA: TGCGCCAGCACCGGACAGCAGTACCAAGAGACCCAGTACTTC

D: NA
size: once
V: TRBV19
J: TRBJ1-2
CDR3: CASSLWGRKTNYGYTF
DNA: TGTGCCAGTAGTCTTTGGGGCAGAAAAACAAACTATGGCTACACCTTC

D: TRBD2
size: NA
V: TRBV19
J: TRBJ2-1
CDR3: CASSIHQRTSGGTSYNEQFF
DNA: TGTGCCAGTAGTATCCACCAGCGGACTAGCGGGGGGACATCCTACAATGAGCAGTTCTTC

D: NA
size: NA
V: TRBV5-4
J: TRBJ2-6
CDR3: CASSLGGVGANVLTF
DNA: TGTGCCAGCAGCTTGGGCGGGGTTGGGGCCAACGTCCTGACTTTC

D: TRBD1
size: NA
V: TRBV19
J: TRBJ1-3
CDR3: CASSNRPGTDISGNTIYF
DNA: TGTGCCAGTAGTAACCGGCCCGGGACAGACATCTCTGGAAACACCATATATTTT

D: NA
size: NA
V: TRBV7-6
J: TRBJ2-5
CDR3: CASSLEDPTTETQYF
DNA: TGTGCCAGCAGCTTAGAGGACCCTACGACGGAGACCCAGTACTTC

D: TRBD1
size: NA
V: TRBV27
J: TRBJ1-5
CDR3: CASRQGASNQPQHF
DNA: TGTGCCAGCAGACAGGGGGCTAGCAATCAGCCCCAGCATTTT

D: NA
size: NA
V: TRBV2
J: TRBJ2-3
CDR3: CASKYSHTDTQYF
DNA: TGTGCCAGCAAGTACTCCCACACAGATACGCAGTATTTT

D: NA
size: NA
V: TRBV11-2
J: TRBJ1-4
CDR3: CASSVNEKLFF
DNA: TGTGCCAGCAGCGTTAATGAAAAACTGTTTTTT

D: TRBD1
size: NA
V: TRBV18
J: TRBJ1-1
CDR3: CASSLAGTGDTEAFF
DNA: TGTGCCAGCTCACTCGCCGGGACAGGGGACACTGAAGCTTTCTTT

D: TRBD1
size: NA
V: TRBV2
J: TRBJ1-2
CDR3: CASSELGQGSYGYTF
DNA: TGTGCCAGCAGTGAATTGGGACAGGGGAGCTATGGCTACACCTTC

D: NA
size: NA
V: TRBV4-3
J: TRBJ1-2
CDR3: CASSQAEGFNYGYTF
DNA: TGCGCCAGCAGCCAAGCAGAGGGTTTTAACTATGGCTACACCTTC

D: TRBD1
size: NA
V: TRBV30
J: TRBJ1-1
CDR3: CAWSETGGRTEAFF
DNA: TGTGCCTGGAGTGAAACAGGGGGTCGGACTGAAGCTTTCTTT

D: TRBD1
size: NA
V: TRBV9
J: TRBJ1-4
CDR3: CASSVDGTVNEKLFF
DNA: TGTGCCAGCAGCGTAGACGGGACAGTAAATGAAAAACTGTTTTTT

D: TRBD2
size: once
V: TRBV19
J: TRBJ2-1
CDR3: CASSIAASGPYNEQFF
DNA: TGTGCCAGTAGTATAGCGGCTAGCGGCCCCTACAATGAGCAGTTCTTC

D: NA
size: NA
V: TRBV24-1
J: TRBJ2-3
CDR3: CATSDPDSLTDTQYF
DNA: TGTGCCACCAGTGATCCGGACTCGCTCACAGATACGCAGTATTTT

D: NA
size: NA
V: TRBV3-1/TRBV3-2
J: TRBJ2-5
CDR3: CASSHGYREQETQYF
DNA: TGTGCCAGCAGCCACGGATACCGGGAGCAAGAGACCCAGTACTTC

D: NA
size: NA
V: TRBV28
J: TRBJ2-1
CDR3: CASSLYLRAGEQFF
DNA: TGTGCCAGCAGTTTATATCTGAGGGCGGGTGAGCAGTTCTTC

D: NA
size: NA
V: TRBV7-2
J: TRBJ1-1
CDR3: CASSSKGDTEAFF
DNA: TGTGCCAGCAGCTCGAAGGGGGATACTGAAGCTTTCTTT

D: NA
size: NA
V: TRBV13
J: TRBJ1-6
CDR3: CASSPRRQVDSPLHF
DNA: TGTGCCAGCAGCCCGCGGCGGCAGGTAGATTCACCCCTCCACTTT

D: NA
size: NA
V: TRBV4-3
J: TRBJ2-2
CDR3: CASSQDGRRNTGELFF
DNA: TGCGCCAGCAGCCAAGATGGCCGAAGGAACACCGGGGAGCTGTTTTTT

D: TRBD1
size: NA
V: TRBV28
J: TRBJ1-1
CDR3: CASSRNLGTGATEAFF
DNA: TGTGCCAGCAGTCGAAACCTCGGGACAGGGGCCACTGAAGCTTTCTTT

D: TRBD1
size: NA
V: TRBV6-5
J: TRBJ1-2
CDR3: CASSYSIGGSYGYTF
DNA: TGTGCCAGCAGTTACTCGATAGGGGGCTCCTATGGCTACACCTTC

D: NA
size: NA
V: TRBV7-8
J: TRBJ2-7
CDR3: CASSFGLGVDYEQYF
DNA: TGTGCCAGCAGCTTCGGACTGGGGGTAGACTACGAGCAGTACTTC

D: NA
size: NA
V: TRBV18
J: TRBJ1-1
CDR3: CASSPRSHPAGTEAFF
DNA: TGTGCCAGCTCACCACGGTCACACCCCGCCGGCACTGAAGCTTTCTTT

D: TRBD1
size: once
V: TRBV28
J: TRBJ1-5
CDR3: CASSLSLGQGLTQHF
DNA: TGTGCCAGCAGTTTATCCCTAGGACAGGGACTAACCCAGCATTTT

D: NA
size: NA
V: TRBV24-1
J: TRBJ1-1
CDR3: CATSAGGTENTEAFF
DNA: TGTGCCACCAGTGCTGGGGGAACTGAGAACACTGAAGCTTTCTTT